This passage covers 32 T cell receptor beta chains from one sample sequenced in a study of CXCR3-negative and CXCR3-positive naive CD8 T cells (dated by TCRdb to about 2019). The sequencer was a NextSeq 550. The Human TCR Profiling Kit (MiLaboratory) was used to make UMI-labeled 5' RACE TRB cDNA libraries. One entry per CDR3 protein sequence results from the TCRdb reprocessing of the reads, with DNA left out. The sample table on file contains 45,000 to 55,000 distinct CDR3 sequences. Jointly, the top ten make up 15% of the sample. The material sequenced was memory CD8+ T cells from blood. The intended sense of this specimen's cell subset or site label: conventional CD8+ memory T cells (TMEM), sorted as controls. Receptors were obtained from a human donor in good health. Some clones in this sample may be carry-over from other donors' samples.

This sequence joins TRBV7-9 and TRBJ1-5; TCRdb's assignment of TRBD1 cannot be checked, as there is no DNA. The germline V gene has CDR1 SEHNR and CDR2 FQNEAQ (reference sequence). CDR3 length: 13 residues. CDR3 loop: CASSGRGNQPQHF. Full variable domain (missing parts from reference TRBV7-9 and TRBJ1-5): DTGVSQNPRHKITKRGQNVTFRCDPISEHNRLYWYRQTLGQGPEFLTYFQNEAQLEKSRLLSDRFSAERPKGSFSTLEIQRTEQGDSAMYLCASSGRGNQPQHFGDGTRLSIL.

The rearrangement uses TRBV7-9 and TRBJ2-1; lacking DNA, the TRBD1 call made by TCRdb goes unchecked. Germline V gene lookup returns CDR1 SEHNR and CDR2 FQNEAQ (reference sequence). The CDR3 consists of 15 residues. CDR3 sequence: CASSPPDRSYNEQFF.

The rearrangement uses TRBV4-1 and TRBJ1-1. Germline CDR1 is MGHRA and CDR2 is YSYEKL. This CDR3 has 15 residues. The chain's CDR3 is CASSQDLGPNTEAFF.

The CDR3 sequence is CSVVGTSSSNEQFF. The V and J genes are TRBV29-1 and TRBJ2-1; TCRdb's assignment of TRBD2 cannot be checked, as there is no DNA. CDR3 length: 14 residues. Germline assignment: CDR1 SQVTM and CDR2 ANQGSEA.

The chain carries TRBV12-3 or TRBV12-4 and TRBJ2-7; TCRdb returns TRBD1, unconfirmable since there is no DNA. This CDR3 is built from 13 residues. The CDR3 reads CASTLGPLYEQYF.

The CDR3 sequence: CASSGTSWSYNEQFF. The chain is built from TRBV28 and TRBJ2-1; the D gene TCRdb calls, TRBD2, cannot be checked with no DNA. CDR3 length equals 15 residues. Germline V gene data show CDR1 as MDHEN and CDR2 as SYDVKM.

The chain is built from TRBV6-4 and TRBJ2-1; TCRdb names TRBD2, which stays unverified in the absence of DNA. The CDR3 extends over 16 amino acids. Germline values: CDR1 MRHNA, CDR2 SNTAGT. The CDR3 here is CASSESGGASAGEQFF.

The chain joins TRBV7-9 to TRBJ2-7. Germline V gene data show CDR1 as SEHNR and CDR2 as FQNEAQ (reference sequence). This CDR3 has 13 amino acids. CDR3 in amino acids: CASSSDESYEQYF.

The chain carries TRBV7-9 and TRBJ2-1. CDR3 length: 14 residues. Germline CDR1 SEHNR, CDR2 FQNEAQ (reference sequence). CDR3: CASRFMSSYNEQFF.

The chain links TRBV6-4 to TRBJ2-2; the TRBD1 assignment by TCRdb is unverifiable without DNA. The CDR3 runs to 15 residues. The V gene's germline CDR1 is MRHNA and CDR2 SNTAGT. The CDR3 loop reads CASSAGQGDTGELFF.

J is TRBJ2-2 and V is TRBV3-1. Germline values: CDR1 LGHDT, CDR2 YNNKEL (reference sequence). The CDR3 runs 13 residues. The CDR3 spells CASSHSNTGELFF.

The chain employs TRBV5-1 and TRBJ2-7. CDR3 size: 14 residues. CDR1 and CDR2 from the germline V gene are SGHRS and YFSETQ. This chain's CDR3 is CASSWGIGSYEQYF.

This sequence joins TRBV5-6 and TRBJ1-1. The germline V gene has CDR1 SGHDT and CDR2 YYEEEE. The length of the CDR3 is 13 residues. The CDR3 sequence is CASTAISGYEAFF.

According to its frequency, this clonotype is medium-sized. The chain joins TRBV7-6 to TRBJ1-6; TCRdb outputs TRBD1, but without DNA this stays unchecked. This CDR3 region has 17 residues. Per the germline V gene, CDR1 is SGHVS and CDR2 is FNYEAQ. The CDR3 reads CASSLASGTSKGSPLHF.

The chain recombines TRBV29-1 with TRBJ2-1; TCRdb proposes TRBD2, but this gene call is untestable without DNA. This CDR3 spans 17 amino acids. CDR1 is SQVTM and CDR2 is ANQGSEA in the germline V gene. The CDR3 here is CSVEGVGLAGEVNEQFF.

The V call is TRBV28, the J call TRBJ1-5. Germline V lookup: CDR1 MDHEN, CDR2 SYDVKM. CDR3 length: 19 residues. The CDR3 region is CASSSLLPRNLGDNQPQHF.

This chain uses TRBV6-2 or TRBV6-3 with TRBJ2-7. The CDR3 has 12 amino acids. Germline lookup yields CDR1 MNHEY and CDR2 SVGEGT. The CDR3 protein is CASSPGPYEQYF.

The CDR3 here is CASSELGGLHNEQFF. V is TRBV25-1 and J is TRBJ2-1. Germline CDR1 reads MGHDK; CDR2 reads SYGVNS. The length of the CDR3 is 15 residues.

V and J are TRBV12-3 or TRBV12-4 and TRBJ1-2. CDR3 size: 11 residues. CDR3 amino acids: CASIGGQGYTF.

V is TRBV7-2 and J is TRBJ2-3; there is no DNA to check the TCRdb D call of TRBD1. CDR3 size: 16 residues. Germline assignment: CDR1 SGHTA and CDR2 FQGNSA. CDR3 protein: CASSLRGGVSTDTQYF.

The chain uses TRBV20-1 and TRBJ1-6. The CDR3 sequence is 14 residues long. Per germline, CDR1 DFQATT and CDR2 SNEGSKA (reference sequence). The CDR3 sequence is CSARWQSTNSPLHF.

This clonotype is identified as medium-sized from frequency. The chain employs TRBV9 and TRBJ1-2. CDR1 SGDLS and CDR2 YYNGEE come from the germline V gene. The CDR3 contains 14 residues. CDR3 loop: CASSGEAGPYGYTF.

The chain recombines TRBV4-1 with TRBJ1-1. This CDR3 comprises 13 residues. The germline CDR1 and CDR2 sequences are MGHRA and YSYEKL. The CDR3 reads CASSEEGRAEAFF.

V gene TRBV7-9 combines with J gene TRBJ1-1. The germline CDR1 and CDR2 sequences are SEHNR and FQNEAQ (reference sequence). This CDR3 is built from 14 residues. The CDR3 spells CASSLGQGRTEAFF.

The CDR3 loop is CSVEGRNYGYTF. The V call is TRBV29-1, the J call TRBJ1-2. CDR3 length: 12 amino acids. CDR1 and CDR2 (germline): SQVTM, ANQGSEA.

CDR3 sequence reads: CASSHQRGGAEAFF. This chain links TRBV3-1 with TRBJ1-1; TCRdb calls TRBD1, which cannot be checked without DNA. The CDR3 runs 14 residues. CDR1 and CDR2 (germline): LGHDT, YNNKEL (reference sequence). Filled out from reference TRBV3-1 and TRBJ1-1, the complete variable domain reads DTAVSQTPKYLVTQMGNDKSIKCEQNLGHDTMYWYKQDSKKFLKIMFSYNNKELIINETVPNRFSPKSPDKAHLNLHINSLELGDSAVYFCASSHQRGGAEAFFGQGTRLTVV.

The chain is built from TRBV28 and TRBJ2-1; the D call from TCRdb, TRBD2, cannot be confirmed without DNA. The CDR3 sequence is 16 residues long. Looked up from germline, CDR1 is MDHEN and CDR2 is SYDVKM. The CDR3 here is CASSLFGTSDYNEQFF. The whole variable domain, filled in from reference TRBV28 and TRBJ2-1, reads DVKVTQSSRYLVKRTGEKVFLECVQDMDHENMFWYRQDPGLGLRLIYFSYDVKMKEKGDIPEGYSVSREKKERFSLILESASTNQTSMYLCASSLFGTSDYNEQFFGPGTRLTVL.

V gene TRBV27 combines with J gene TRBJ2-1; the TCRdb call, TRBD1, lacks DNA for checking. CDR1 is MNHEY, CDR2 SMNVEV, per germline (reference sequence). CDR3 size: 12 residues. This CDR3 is CASSRGWNEQFF.

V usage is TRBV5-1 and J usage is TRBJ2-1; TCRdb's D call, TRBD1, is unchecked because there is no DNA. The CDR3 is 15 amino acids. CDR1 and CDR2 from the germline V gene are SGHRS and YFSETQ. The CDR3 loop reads CASSGGQGIYNEQFF.

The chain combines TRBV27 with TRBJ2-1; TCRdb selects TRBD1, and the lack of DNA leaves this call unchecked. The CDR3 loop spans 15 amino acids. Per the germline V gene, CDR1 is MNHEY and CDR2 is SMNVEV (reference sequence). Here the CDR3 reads CASTLATAGDNEQFF.

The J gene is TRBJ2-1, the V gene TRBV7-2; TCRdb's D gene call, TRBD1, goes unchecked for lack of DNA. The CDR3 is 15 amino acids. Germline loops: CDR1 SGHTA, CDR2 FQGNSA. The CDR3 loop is CASSSGQNSYNEQFF.

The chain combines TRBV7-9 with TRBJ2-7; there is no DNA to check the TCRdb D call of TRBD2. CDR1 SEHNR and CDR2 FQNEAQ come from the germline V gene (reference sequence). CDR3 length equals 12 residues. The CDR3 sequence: CASWGLDYEQYF.